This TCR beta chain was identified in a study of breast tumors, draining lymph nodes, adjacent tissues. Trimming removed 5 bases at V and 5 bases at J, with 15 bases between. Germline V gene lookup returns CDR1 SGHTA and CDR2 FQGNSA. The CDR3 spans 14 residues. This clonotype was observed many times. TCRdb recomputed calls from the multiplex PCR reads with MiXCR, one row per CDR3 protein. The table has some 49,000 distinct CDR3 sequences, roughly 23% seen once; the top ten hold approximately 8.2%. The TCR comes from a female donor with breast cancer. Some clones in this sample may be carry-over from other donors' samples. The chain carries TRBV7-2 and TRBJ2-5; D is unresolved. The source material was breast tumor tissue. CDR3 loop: CASSRLQLVETQYF. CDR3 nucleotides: TGTGCCAGCAGCCGTCTGCAGCTTGTTGAGACCCAGTACTTC. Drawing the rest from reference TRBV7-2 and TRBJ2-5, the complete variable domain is GAGVSQSPSNKVTEKGKDVELRCDPISGHTALYWYRQSLGQGLEFLIYFQGNSAPDKSGLPSDRFSAERTGGSVSTLTIQRTQQEDSAVYLCASSRLQLVETQYFGPGTRLLVL.